The 17 T cell receptor beta chains in this list originate from one sample, sequenced in a study of early T cells in non-severe SARS-CoV-2 infection. TCRdb itself ran the 5' RACE reads through MiXCR, one entry per CDR3 protein. The sample has fewer than 65,000 distinct CDR3 sequences, 9.3% seen once. Sequencing was performed on whole blood. These receptor sequences come from an adult who was a healthcare worker with PCR-confirmed SARS-CoV-2 infection or an uninfected control (not recorded which).

In this sample, this clonotype turned up many times. The chain is built from TRBV29-1 and TRBJ1-3, with TRBD1 matching 7 bases. The V segment lost 8 bases and the J segment 0 bases; nucleotides outside the gene matches: 13. CDR3 length equals 16 residues. Germline CDR1 and CDR2: SQVTM and ANQGSEA. The CDR3 region is CSPLSRQGASGNTIYF. CDR3 coding DNA: TGCAGCCCCCTTTCTAGACAGGGAGCCTCTGGAAACACCATATATTTT.

The sample holds a few counts of this clonotype. The chain combines TRBV28 with TRBJ2-7; 7 bases are a match to TRBD2. The CDR3 contains 14 residues. The germline gives CDR1 MDHEN, CDR2 SYDVKM. V lost 7 bases, J lost 5 bases, and 11 bases stayed unmatched. This CDR3 reads CASTVLAGADEQYF. The CDR3 DNA reads as TGTGCCAGCACTGTACTGGCGGGAGCGGACGAGCAGTACTTC. Full variable domain (remainder filled in from reference TRBV28 and TRBJ2-7): DVKVTQSSRYLVKRTGEKVFLECVQDMDHENMFWYRQDPGLGLRLIYFSYDVKMKEKGDIPEGYSVSREKKERFSLILESASTNQTSMYLCASTVLAGADEQYFGPGTRLTVT.

This clonotype occurred many times. V is TRBV6-1 and J is TRBJ2-4, with 9 bases aligning to TRBD1. CDR3 size: 13 residues. Trimming cost V 6 bases and J 9 bases; bases outside gene matches: 6. Germline values: CDR1 MNHNS, CDR2 SASEGT. The CDR3 loop is CASRTRDRVIQYF. CDR3 nucleotide sequence: TGTGCCAGCAGAACCCGGGACAGGGTCATTCAGTACTTC.

This clonotype was detected many times. V usage is TRBV18 and J usage is TRBJ2-7, with D possibly matching TRBD2 (5 bases). This CDR3 has 13 residues. The germline CDR1 and CDR2 sequences are KGHSH and LQKENI. Trimming took off 3 bases at V and 4 bases at J, with 10 bases between the two ends. The CDR3 nucleotides are TGTGCCAGCTCACCTTCGGGAACGTACGAGCAGTACTTC. It specifies CASSPSGTYEQYF.

This clonotype has more than one count but fewer than ten. The J gene is TRBJ2-2, the V gene TRBV28, with D maybe TRBD1 (6 bases). This CDR3 contains 16 residues. Trimming shortened V by 4 bases and J by 1 base, and 13 bases separated the two germline ends. Germline V CDR1 and CDR2: MDHEN, SYDVKM. CDR3: CASSSDRRLNTGELFF. The CDR3 bases are TGTGCCAGCAGTTCAGACAGGCGCCTGAACACCGGGGAGCTGTTTTTT.

This CDR3 reads CASRQADSGANVLTF. DNA for the CDR3: TGTGCCAGCAGACAAGCAGACTCTGGGGCCAACGTCCTGACTTTC. The chain carries TRBV7-9 and TRBJ2-6; D unresolved. Germline values: CDR1 SEHNR, CDR2 FQNEAQ (reference sequence). Between the trimmed V and J ends, which lost 6 bases and 0 bases, there was a span of 9 bases. The CDR3 extends over 15 amino acids.

This clonotype was observed many times. This rearrangement joins TRBV23-1 to TRBJ1-5, with D unresolved. TRBV23-1 is marked as an open reading frame, function uncertain. V was trimmed by 4 bases and J by 1 base, leaving 14 bases between them. The CDR3 covers 16 residues. The DNA for the CDR3 is TGCGCCAGCAGTCTCAACACTACTGTAAGCAATCAGCCCCAGCATTTT. The encoded protein is CASSLNTTVSNQPQHF.

This clonotype is medium-sized within its sample. The chain carries TRBV7-2 and TRBJ1-4, with 8 bases lining up with TRBD1. Germline CDR1 is SGHTA and CDR2 is FQGNSA. Germline trimming cut 5 bases from V and 8 bases from J; bases unmatched to any gene: 13. This CDR3 is built from 16 residues. The CDR3 DNA reads TGTGCCAGCAGCGCACACCCAGGGACAGGATTAGAAAAACTGTTTTTT. It encodes CASSAHPGTGLEKLFF.

For the CDR3, the DNA is TGTGCCAGCAGTTTTCCAGGGGAAGACTCCTACGAGCAGTACTTC. Its translation is CASSFPGEDSYEQYF. J is TRBJ2-7 and V is TRBV28; TRBD1 might be the D (6 bases). This CDR3 region has 15 residues. CDR1 MDHEN and CDR2 SYDVKM come from the germline V gene. Trimming left V 3 bases short and J 0 bases short, with 12 bases between.

The table lists this clonotype with a few counts. The genes are TRBV20-1 and TRBJ2-5; the D gene is possibly TRBD1 (5 bases). Germline CDR1 and CDR2: DFQATT and SNEGSKA (reference sequence). CDR3 length equals 13 residues. Trimming shortened V by 7 bases and J by 2 bases, and 14 bases separated the two germline ends. DNA for the CDR3: TGCAGTGGGACGTTCGACAGTCAAGAGACCCAGTACTTC. Residues: CSGTFDSQETQYF.

V and J are TRBV12-3 or TRBV12-4 and TRBJ2-7, with D possibly TRBD2 on 5 matching bases. V was trimmed by 5 bases and J by 0 bases, leaving 11 bases between them. This CDR3 comprises 14 residues. The CDR3 spells CASSHVGSSYEQYF. Here the CDR3 DNA reads TGTGCCAGCAGTCACGTGGGGAGCTCCTACGAGCAGTACTTC.

The table lists this clonotype with many counts. CDR3 DNA sequence: TGTGCCAGCAGCCCGGACGGATCTGGAAACACCATATATTTT. Translated: CASSPDGSGNTIYF. J is TRBJ1-3 and V is TRBV7-7; D ambiguous. Trimming stripped 5 bases from V and 1 base from J, with 9 bases between. The CDR3 is 14 residues long. Germline V gene lookup returns CDR1 SSHAT and CDR2 FNYEAQ (reference sequence).

There are many counts of this clonotype. V usage is TRBV7-3 and J usage is TRBJ2-7; D possibly corresponds to TRBD2 (7 bases). Germline lookup yields CDR1 SGHTA and CDR2 FQGTGA. CDR3 length equals 15 residues. Trimming took off 5 bases at V and 6 bases at J, with 20 bases between the two ends. The CDR3 region has the DNA TGTGCCAGCAGCATCCAGGGCGGGGGCATAACCGAGCAGTACTTC. Residues: CASSIQGGGITEQYF.

This clonotype was seen ten or more times. The chain recombines TRBV5-1 with TRBJ1-2, with D hard to call. V was clipped by 0 bases and J by 6 bases, with 12 bases between them. Germline loops: CDR1 SGHRS, CDR2 YFSETQ. The CDR3 consists of 14 residues. CDR3 nucleotides: TGCGCCAGCAGCTTGGGAGACAATGGCCATGGCTACACCTTC. It encodes CASSLGDNGHGYTF. The entire variable domain, with the rest obtained from reference TRBV5-1 and TRBJ1-2, is as follows: KAGVTQTPRYLIKTRGQQVTLSCSPISGHRSVSWYQQTPGQGLQFLFEYFSETQRNKGNFPGRFSGRQFSNSRSEMNVSTLELGDSALYLCASSLGDNGHGYTFGSGTRLTVV.

This clonotype has a count of ten or more. The chain is built from TRBV28 and TRBJ1-4; no definite D call. Germline loops: CDR1 MDHEN, CDR2 SYDVKM. Trimming shortened V by 6 bases and J by 7 bases, and 21 bases separated the two germline ends. The CDR3 is 16 residues long. The CDR3 here is CASSRTKGLMSEKLFF. The DNA of the CDR3 is TGTGCCAGCAGCCGAACTAAAGGCCTGATGAGTGAAAAACTGTTTTTT.

The chain employs TRBV6-2 or TRBV6-3 and TRBJ2-2; D remains unclear. Germline loops: CDR1 MNHEY, CDR2 SVGEGT. The V gene lost 5 bases and the J gene lost 3 bases, with 7 bases spanning the gap. The CDR3 is 13 residues long. The CDR3 is CASSPTHTGELFF. In nucleotides, the CDR3 is TGTGCCAGCAGTCCTACTCACACCGGGGAGCTGTTTTTT.

V usage is TRBV7-9 and J usage is TRBJ2-7; a possible D gene is TRBD2 (6 bases). V lost 6 bases and J lost 6, with 24 bases in between. CDR3 length: 16 residues. Germline V gene lookup returns CDR1 SEHNR and CDR2 FQNEAQ (reference sequence). The CDR3 here is CASSFETGADFSEQYF. The CDR3 DNA sequence: TGTGCCAGCAGTTTTGAAACGGGAGCGGATTTCTCCGAGCAGTACTTC.